This record concerns one TCR beta chain sequence. Its recognized antigen is unknown. Base qualities are not provided; no much larger clone lies one nucleotide away. The source of the sample is a study of response to subunit inactivated influenza vaccine (dated by TCRdb to the late 2010s). Concerning the study at large: To follow how T cells responded to a trivalent subunit inactivated influenza vaccine, the researchers relied on deep quantitative profiling of the T cell receptor repertoire. What the work shows at the level of the full study, not this receptor alone: It was suggested by the authors that each seasonal influenza vaccination may recruit only a limited number of new T cells.

Receptor libraries were prepared by RT-PCR. The listed sequencing device is Illumina HiSeq 2500. TCRdb handled the public reads itself, with Q25 trimming in fastp and clone calling in MiXCR, and kept productive beta chains. Identical CDR3 proteins give one entry, which carries the most common genes and DNA. For this sample there are 500,000 or so distinct CDR3 sequences; approximately 11% appear just once. Over 9.5% of the sample lies in the top ten. The CDR1 and CDR2 encoded by the germline V gene are MNHNS and SASEGT. Reading from cysteine to phenylalanine, the CDR3 counts 15 amino acids. Just CDR3 DNA is preserved here, 45 bases in frame from base 1. The junction carries 17 bases between V and J, which are trimmed by 5 bases and 3 bases respectively. This sample's time point label indicates: 45 days after influenza vaccine administration.

Recombination connected TRBV6-1 to TRBJ2-7; too little of a D gene remains to name it. The origin of this receptor is a man aged 45 to 65 who received an inactivated influenza vaccine. Donor details come from another sample of the same person, matched by shared clones. Sequences were derived from PBMCs from blood, sampled around seven weeks after vaccination. The CDR3 is CASSPPKGIGYEQYF. The DNA reads TGTGCCAGCAGTCCCCCAAAAGGGATAGGCTACGAGCAGTACTTC.